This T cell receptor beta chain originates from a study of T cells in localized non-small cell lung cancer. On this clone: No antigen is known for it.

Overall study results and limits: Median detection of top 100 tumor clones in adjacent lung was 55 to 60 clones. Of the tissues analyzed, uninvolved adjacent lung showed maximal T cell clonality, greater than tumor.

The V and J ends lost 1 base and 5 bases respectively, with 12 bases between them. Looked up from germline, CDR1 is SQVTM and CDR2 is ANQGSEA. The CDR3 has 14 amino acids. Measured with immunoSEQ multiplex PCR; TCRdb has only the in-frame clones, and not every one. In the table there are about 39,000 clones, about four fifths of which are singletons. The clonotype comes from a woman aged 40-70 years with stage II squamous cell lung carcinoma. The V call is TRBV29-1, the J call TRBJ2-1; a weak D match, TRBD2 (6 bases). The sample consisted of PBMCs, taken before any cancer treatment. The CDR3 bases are TGCAGCGTTGAAGGGGTAGCGGTTAACAATGAGCAGTTCTTC. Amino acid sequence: CSVEGVAVNNEQFF.